These 24 T cell receptor beta chains came from one sample sequenced in a study of cytomegalovirus exposure and HLA in healthy donors. PCR employed 60 Vbeta and 13 Jbeta primers. Sequenced by immunoSEQ multiplex PCR; TCRdb stores in-frame clones only, minus some. The table has under 150,000 clones, around 77% seen once. Specimen: PBMCs. The receptors were sampled from a woman aged 60 to 75 in good health and CMV-seronegative.

This chain links TRBV5-4 with TRBJ2-7; possibly TRBD1 for D (5 bases). The CDR3 is 13 residues long. In germline, CDR1 is SGHNT, CDR2 YYREEE (reference sequence). V was shortened by 2 bases and J by 5 bases, with 11 bases between the two germline ends. The CDR3 spells CASSFDSGNEQYF. CDR3 bases: TGTGCCAGCAGCTTCGACAGTGGAAACGAGCAGTACTTC.

The chain uses TRBV14 and TRBJ2-1, with D maybe TRBD2 (7 bases). This CDR3 has 15 amino acids. Trimming took off 1 base at V and 4 bases at J, with 11 bases between the two ends. Looked up from germline, CDR1 is SGHDN and CDR2 is FVKESK. CDR3 sequence: CASSQGGGPYNEQFF. The CDR3 coding sequence is TGTGCCAGCAGCCAAGGCGGGGGCCCGTACAATGAGCAGTTCTTC.

Only one count was recorded for this clone. V usage is TRBV5-6 and J usage is TRBJ2-5; D is undetermined. The J call may be incorrect, as the DNA end agrees better with TRBJ2-7. Germline loops: CDR1 SGHDT, CDR2 YYEEEE. The CDR3 runs 11 residues. CDR3 loop: CASSVSYEQYF. The CDR3 region has the DNA TGTGCCAGCAGCGTATCCTACGAGCAGTACTTC.

This clone has more than one count but fewer than ten. The gene calls are TRBV27 and TRBJ2-5; 10 bases match TRBD2. The J call is doubtful: the DNA matches TRBJ2-7 better. The CDR3 consists of 15 residues. CDR1 and CDR2 from the germline V gene are MNHEY and SMNVEV (reference sequence). The CDR3 region is CASSLITSGAYEQYF. CDR3 DNA: TGTGCCAGCAGTTTGATCACTAGCGGGGCCTACGAGCAGTACTTC.

This clone was counted once. The genes are TRBV10-3 and TRBJ1-4; possibly TRBD1 for D (5 bases). The V gene's germline CDR1 is ENHRY and CDR2 SYGVKD. CDR3 length equals 15 residues. Trimming took 0 bases from V and 5 from J, leaving 10 bases between them. DNA of the CDR3: TGTGCCATCAGTGAGTCGTGGGGCAGAAATGAAAAACTGTTTTTT. Protein product: CAISESWGRNEKLFF.

The chain employs TRBV5-6 and TRBJ1-4, with TRBD1 identical over 8 bases. The CDR3 extends over 15 amino acids. V lost 4 bases, J lost 5 bases, and 7 bases stayed unmatched. CDR1 is SGHDT, CDR2 YYEEEE, per germline. The CDR3 nucleotides read TGTGCCAGCAGCCAGAAGGACAGGGCGAATGAAAAACTGTTTTTT. As protein: CASSQKDRANEKLFF.

Concerning this clone itself: This same CDR3 is encoded by further DNA sequences in the sample. The chain employs TRBV20-1 and TRBJ2-5; D is unresolved. Germline V lookup: CDR1 DFQATT, CDR2 SNEGSKA (reference sequence). Trimming shortened V by 3 bases and J by 3 bases, and 5 bases separated the two germline ends. CDR3 length: 11 amino acids. CDR3 region: CSASREETQYF. The CDR3 DNA is TGCAGTGCTAGTCGAGAAGAGACCCAGTACTTC.

The V call is TRBV28, the J call TRBJ1-2; D unclear. Trimming took 2 bases from V and 13 from J, leaving 14 bases between them. This CDR3 spans 12 amino acids. Germline loops: CDR1 MDHEN, CDR2 SYDVKM. CDR3 sequence (DNA): TGTGCCAGCAGTTTAAGGGAGTCGGTTTGCACCTTC. It specifies CASSLRESVCTF.

This clone was seen a handful of times. The CDR3 spells CASAIGTAYGYTF. As DNA, the CDR3 is TGTGCCAGCGCTATCGGGACAGCCTATGGCTACACCTTC. The gene calls are TRBV28 and TRBJ1-2; TRBD1 matches at 7 bases. Germline CDR1 reads MDHEN; CDR2 reads SYDVKM. This CDR3 has 13 amino acids. Trimming took 8 bases from V and 4 from J; bases not matched to a gene: 7.

CDR3 nucleotide sequence: TGCGCCAGCAGCCAACCGACAGGGAGGATTAAGAACACTGAAGCTTTCTTT. This gives the protein CASSQPTGRIKNTEAFF. This chain links TRBV4-1 with TRBJ1-1; 7 bases fit TRBD1. CDR1 MGHRA and CDR2 YSYEKL come from the germline V gene. V lost 2 bases, J lost 1 base, and 10 bases stayed unmatched. The CDR3 covers 17 residues.

The chain recombines TRBV9 with TRBJ1-1, with 7 bases matching TRBD1. The trim removed 0 bases at V and 1 base at J, leaving 3 bases unmatched. This CDR3 comprises 15 residues. Germline loops: CDR1 SGDLS, CDR2 YYNGEE. The CDR3 protein is CASSVGWTGNTEAFF. The CDR3 DNA reads as TGTGCCAGCAGCGTAGGTTGGACAGGGAACACTGAAGCTTTCTTT.

The J gene is TRBJ2-5, the V gene TRBV6-1; possible D gene TRBD2, 6 bases. The closer fit of TRBJ2-7 to the DNA end suggests the J call may be wrong. The length of the CDR3 is 16 residues. Looked up from germline, CDR1 is MNHNS and CDR2 is SASEGT. The CDR3 DNA reads as TGTGCCAGCAGTGAATGGGGCCGGGGGACCTCAGCCGAGCAGTACTTC. It encodes CASSEWGRGTSAEQYF.

The chain uses TRBV7-9 and TRBJ2-1; the match to TRBD2 covers 8 bases. With 4 bases clipped from V and 3 bases from J, the junction kept 5 bases outside the gene matches. The germline V gene encodes CDR1 SEHNR and CDR2 FQNEAQ (reference sequence). The length of the CDR3 is 15 residues. DNA of the CDR3: TGTGCCAGCAGCTCCGGCGGGAGGATCTACAATGAGCAGTTCTTC. Amino acids: CASSSGGRIYNEQFF.

V usage is TRBV6-1 and J usage is TRBJ1-1; TRBD1 agrees at 11 bases. J was trimmed by 6 bases and V by 5 bases; bases with no gene match: 8. The CDR3 runs to 15 residues. Germline V gene lookup returns CDR1 MNHNS and CDR2 SASEGT. This CDR3 is CASSPRTGGGAEAFF. For the CDR3, the DNA is TGTGCCAGCAGTCCCCGGACAGGGGGCGGGGCTGAAGCTTTCTTT.

This clone was counted once. The chain has TRBV28 and TRBJ1-5; 7 nucleotides line up with TRBD1. The junction had 15 bases not matched to a gene; V was cut back by 5 bases and J by 2 bases. This CDR3 comprises 18 residues. Germline lookup yields CDR1 MDHEN and CDR2 SYDVKM. CDR3 sequence reads: CASSPIDARTGRNQPQHF. DNA for the CDR3: TGTGCCAGCAGTCCTATTGACGCCCGGACAGGCCGCAATCAGCCCCAGCATTTT.

This clone was seen a single time. This chain connects TRBV27 to TRBJ2-1; 11 bases are a match to TRBD2. The V and J ends lost 7 bases and 0 bases, in that order; junction bases with no gene match: 8. The CDR3 covers 17 residues. The V gene's germline CDR1 is MNHEY and CDR2 SMNVEV (reference sequence). CDR3 nucleotides: TGTGCCAGCAACGGACTAGCGGGTGGGCTCTCCTACAATGAGCAGTTCTTC. Protein sequence: CASNGLAGGLSYNEQFF.

This clone has a handful of counts. The chain joins TRBV5-6 to TRBJ2-3; TRBD2 matches at 8 bases. This CDR3 is built from 16 residues. V lost 1 base to trimming and J lost 2 bases; unmatched junction nucleotides: 6. Germline V gene sequence: CDR1 SGHDT, CDR2 YYEEEE. The CDR3: CASSLFTSGPTDTQYF. CDR3 coding DNA: TGTGCCAGCAGCTTGTTTACTAGCGGCCCCACAGATACGCAGTATTTT.

This sequence joins TRBV5-1 and TRBJ2-5; D uncertain. There are 12 residues in the CDR3. CDR1 is SGHRS, CDR2 YFSETQ, per germline. V was clipped by 2 bases and J by 3 bases, with 5 bases between them. The CDR3 DNA sequence: TGCGCCAGCAGCTTCCCCGAAGAGACCCAGTACTTC. It translates to CASSFPEETQYF.

This chain joins TRBV2 and TRBJ2-2; the D is unclear. Germline V gene lookup returns CDR1 SNHLY and CDR2 FYNNEI. V gave up 3 bases and J gave up 1 base, with 12 bases separating them. The CDR3 spans 16 residues. CDR3 amino acids: CASSEEQFMNTGELFF. Here the CDR3 DNA reads TGTGCCAGCAGTGAGGAACAGTTCATGAACACCGGGGAGCTGTTTTTT.

This chain connects TRBV7-3 to TRBJ2-3, with TRBD2 matching 8 bases. Trimming cost V 5 bases and J 6 bases; bases outside gene matches: 4. Germline V gene lookup returns CDR1 SGHTA and CDR2 FQGTGA. The CDR3 extends over 13 amino acids. As DNA, the CDR3 is TGTGCCAGCAGCCGGAGCGGGGGTGATACGCAGTATTTT. Translated: CASSRSGGDTQYF. The complete variable domain, with remaining parts taken from reference TRBV7-3 and TRBJ2-3, reads GAGVSQTPSNKVTEKGKYVELRCDPISGHTALYWYRQSLGQGPEFLIYFQGTGAADDSGLPNDRFFAVRPEGSVSTLKIQRTERGDSAVYLCASSRSGGDTQYFGPGTRLTVL.

V usage is TRBV7-3 and J usage is TRBJ2-5; TRBD2 matches 8 bases. Unmatched junction bases numbered 6, after V lost 1 base and J lost 5 bases. This CDR3 is 15 amino acids long. Germline CDR1 reads SGHTA; CDR2 reads FQGTGA. Here the CDR3 reads CASSLNPGGTETQYF. The CDR3 DNA reads as TGTGCCAGCAGCTTAAACCCGGGAGGGACGGAGACCCAGTACTTC.

V gene TRBV27 combines with J gene TRBJ2-7; 8 bases agree with TRBD1. The CDR3 consists of 16 residues. The V gene's germline CDR1 is MNHEY and CDR2 SMNVEV (reference sequence). J was trimmed by 2 bases and V by 4 bases; bases with no gene match: 10. DNA for the CDR3: TGTGCCAGCAGTTCGGCCGGACAGGGTATGACCTACGAGCAGTACTTC. Protein sequence: CASSSAGQGMTYEQYF.

The chain uses TRBV19 and TRBJ2-7; possibly TRBD2 for D (5 bases). This CDR3 has 17 residues. The V gene's germline CDR1 is LNHDA and CDR2 SQIVND (reference sequence). V dropped 5 bases and J dropped 1 base, with 21 bases sitting between them. The CDR3 DNA reads TGTGCCAGTAGTCCCATTCGAGGGCCCATGGGTTCCTACGAGCAGTACTTC. Translation: CASSPIRGPMGSYEQYF.

V is TRBV4-1 and J is TRBJ1-2; 9 nucleotides line up with TRBD1. The germline V gene has CDR1 MGHRA and CDR2 YSYEKL. The CDR3 extends over 17 amino acids. V lost 2 bases and J lost 0; bases outside the gene matches: 7. The CDR3 DNA sequence: TGCGCCAGCAGCCAATTGGAGGACAGGGGAGCTAACTATGGCTACACCTTC. Amino acid sequence: CASSQLEDRGANYGYTF.